What follows is one T cell receptor (beta chain) and its context. With no count recorded, this clone is classed as medium-sized (0.01 to 0.1%) from frequency. Which antigen it targets is not known. The missing CDR3 end, 3 residues past where the read stops, is filled in from the germline J gene. Spanning cysteine to phenylalanine, the CDR3 consists of 14 amino acids. Part of the CDR3 DNA is given, 33 bases translated from base 1. V gives up 3 bases and J gives up 5 bases, and the segment between their germline ends measures 10 bases. The germline V gene yields KGHSH for CDR1 and LQKENI for CDR2. Deep sequencing of the TCR beta chain was done using the immunoSEQ assay. On the study's bioinformatics: Only productive TCR beta rearrangements were used to calculate clonotype frequencies. Drawn from immuneACCESS, this table holds only the in-frame rearrangements with V and J called that TCRdb kept. Clones are partly lost; checked studies trace under half to an unresolved V gene and leave the rest unexplained. From that table come the V and J calls and clone size; the DNA was used to work out D and trimming. The table kept for this sample lists about 25,000 clones. The biggest ten clones account for 1.9% of the sample.

These data come from a study of TET2 disruption in CD19-targeted CAR T cells (dated by TCRdb to the late 2010s). Some background on the complete study: No additional inclusion criteria were applied, and the number of samples was determined by the original clinical trial design and by sample availability. Results the study describes overall, beyond this receptor: The conclusions about the patient's CAR T cells were based on extensive analysis of only one subject.

What this sample's treatment or condition label stands for: autologous CTL019 cells: CD19 CAR with 4-1BB and CD3 zeta domains. The CD19 CAR incorporated TCR zeta and 4-1BB costimulatory signaling domains. T cells for CTL019 manufacturing were collected from peripheral blood by means of leukapheresis. The DNeasy Blood and Tissue Kit was used to extract genomic DNA from pre-infusion T cells, peripheral blood, or sorted post-infusion T cells. Recombination joined TRBV18 with TRBJ1-4; TRBD1 is possibly the D segment (5 matching bases). The source material was CD8- CAR+ T cells sorted from cultured blood T cells, sampled for CD19 CAR T cell therapy. The cell subset or site label, as the study defines it: CD8-negative CAR-positive T cells from the infusion product. The TCR was taken from a man in his 70s with chronic lymphocytic leukemia. The CDR3 bases that were read are TGTGCCAGCTCACCCGGGGGAGTGAATGAAAAA. Protein translation: CASSPGGVNEK. From start to end, the CDR3 is CASSPGGVNEKLFF.